This T cell receptor (beta chain) emerged from a study of OX40 agonist ivuxolimab in advanced cancers. Looking at the study overall: Subjects had a mean age of approximately 60 years, with a range of about 23 to 85; about 83% were male. The eligibility criteria allowed prior anti-PD-1, anti-PD-L1 or anti-CTLA-4 therapy, and about 40% had some.

Generated by immunoSEQ multiplex PCR, the TCRdb table keeps only in-frame clones and is missing some. The data show tens of thousands of clones, over 60% seen once. V lost 0 bases, J lost 5 bases, and 19 bases lay in between. Germline values: CDR1 SGHVS, CDR2 FQNEAQ. CDR3 length: 18 amino acids. The clonotype originates from an adult with an advanced solid tumor such as melanoma, head and neck, liver or kidney cancer. This specimen consisted of CD4+ or CD8+ T cells sorted from blood, obtained in a trial of the OX40 agonist ivuxolimab. J is TRBJ1-4 and V is TRBV7-8; D gene ambiguous. In nucleotides, the CDR3 is TGTGCCAGCAGCTTAGCGAAGGGAGCTTCCTTCACCAATGAAAAACTGTTTTTT. Protein product: CASSLAKGASFTNEKLFF.